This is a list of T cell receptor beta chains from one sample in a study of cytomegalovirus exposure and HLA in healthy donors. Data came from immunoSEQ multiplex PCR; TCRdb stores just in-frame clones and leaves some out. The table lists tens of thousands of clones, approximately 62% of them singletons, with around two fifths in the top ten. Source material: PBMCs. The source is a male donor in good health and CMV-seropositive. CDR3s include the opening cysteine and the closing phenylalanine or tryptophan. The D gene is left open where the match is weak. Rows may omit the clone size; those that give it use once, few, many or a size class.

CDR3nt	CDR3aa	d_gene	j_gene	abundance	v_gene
TGCGCCAGCAGCCAAGAAATCAGCACTGAAGCTTTCTTT	CASSQEISTEAFF	NA	TRBJ1-1	NA	TRBV4-1
TGTGCCAGCAGCCCAGGGATCACTAATGAAAAACTGTTTTTT	CASSPGITNEKLFF	NA	TRBJ1-4	few	TRBV7-9
TGCGCCAGCAGCCAAGAAGGCCAGGGAAGAGGCTACACCTTC	CASSQEGQGRGYTF	NA	TRBJ1-2	NA	TRBV4-1
TGTGCCAGCTCACCAATGGTCAGGGACACTGAAGCTTTCTTT	CASSPMVRDTEAFF	NA	TRBJ1-1	NA	TRBV18
TGTGCCAGCTCACCTGACAGGGTACGGGAGACCCAGTACTTC	CASSPDRVRETQYF	TRBD1	TRBJ2-5	once	TRBV18
TGTGCCTGGAGTGTAGCGAACGGGATCAGATACAATGAGCAGTTCTTC	CAWSVANGIRYNEQFF	NA	TRBJ2-1	NA	TRBV30
TGCGCCAGCAGCCCCGGACAGGGGCCGAATCAGCCCCAGCATTTT	CASSPGQGPNQPQHF	TRBD1	TRBJ1-5	NA	TRBV4-1
TGTGCCAGCAGTGTATGGACAGCGAACACCGGGGAGCTGTTTTTT	CASSVWTANTGELFF	NA	TRBJ2-2	few	TRBV6-1
TGCGCCAGCAGTGAGTCGACAGGCCCGCCCCTCCACTTT	CASSESTGPPLHF	NA	TRBJ1-6	NA	TRBV10-2
TGTGCCAGCAACGGCGGGACGCAGGGAGAGACCCAGTACTTC	CASNGGTQGETQYF	NA	TRBJ2-5	NA	TRBV6-5
TGTGCCAGCAGGAAAAGGGACAGGGCCGAACATGGCTACACCTTC	CASRKRDRAEHGYTF	TRBD1	TRBJ1-2	NA	TRBV2
TGTGCCAGCTTGTCGACGGGGAATTCACCCCTCCACTTT	CASLSTGNSPLHF	NA	TRBJ1-6	NA	TRBV7-9
TGTGCCAGCAGGGCAGGGCACGTCTATAATTCACCCCTCCACTTT	CASRAGHVYNSPLHF	NA	TRBJ1-6	NA	TRBV6-6
TGTGCCAGCAACACGGGACAGTTCTCACCCCTCCACTTT	CASNTGQFSPLHF	TRBD1	TRBJ1-6	few	TRBV2
TGTGCCAGCAGTTTTAACAGGGACACTGAAGCTTTCTTT	CASSFNRDTEAFF	NA	TRBJ1-1	few	TRBV6-1
TGTGCCAGCAGCTCCTCGGGGGGTGTTTGGTATGGCTACACCTTC	CASSSSGGVWYGYTF	NA	TRBJ1-2	NA	TRBV5-4
TGTGCCAGCAGCCAAGTAAGGGGCCGGACAGAGCGCGATGGCTACACCTTC	CASSQVRGRTERDGYTF	NA	TRBJ1-2	NA	TRBV14
TGTGCCAGCAGCTTGGGCGGCGGGCGGAATCAGCCCCAGCATTTT	CASSLGGGRNQPQHF	NA	TRBJ1-5	NA	TRBV7-8
TGTGCCAGCAGCTTCGCCGGCGGCTATGGCTACACCTTC	CASSFAGGYGYTF	NA	TRBJ1-2	NA	TRBV11-2
TGCGCCAGCAGCCGGGGGACTGTAAATCCCTACGAGCAGTACTTC	CASSRGTVNPYEQYF	NA	TRBJ2-7	NA	TRBV5-1
TGTGCCAGCAGGGGACAGGGGGCGGGAGACTATGGCTACACCTTC	CASRGQGAGDYGYTF	TRBD1	TRBJ1-2	NA	TRBV6-5
TGTGCTAGTGGTTTGGAACCGTCAGGGGTTGCATTCTATGGCTACACCTTC	CASGLEPSGVAFYGYTF	NA	TRBJ1-2	NA	TRBV12-5
TGTGCCATCAGTTACCCTCCAGGGGGCGCGGGACATCACTATGGCTACACCTTC	CAISYPPGGAGHHYGYTF	TRBD1	TRBJ1-2	NA	TRBV10-3
TGCGCCAGCAGCTTAGGGGGCGAGTCTGGGGCCAACGTCCTGACTTTC	CASSLGGESGANVLTF	TRBD1	TRBJ2-6	NA	TRBV5-1
TGTGCCAGCAGCTTAGAACATCAGGCCTACGAGCAGTACTTC	CASSLEHQAYEQYF	NA	TRBJ2-7	NA	TRBV7-8
TGTGCCAGTAGTAGCCTAGGGACAGGGAACTATGGCTACACCTTC	CASSSLGTGNYGYTF	TRBD1	TRBJ1-2	few	TRBV19
TGTGCCAGCAGGCTCGTAAGCCAAGAGACTGAAGCTTTCTTT	CASRLVSQETEAFF	NA	TRBJ1-1	NA	TRBV6-1
TGTGCCAGCTCACCAGTCGCAGGGCTGGGAAACACCATATATTTT	CASSPVAGLGNTIYF	NA	TRBJ1-3	NA	TRBV18
TGCGCCAGCAGCCAAGTAGGGGGCACAAGAAACACCATATATTTT	CASSQVGGTRNTIYF	TRBD1	TRBJ1-3	NA	TRBV4-1
TGTGCCAGCAGCGTAGTTCCTGGGGAGGCAGATACGCAGTATTTT	CASSVVPGEADTQYF	NA	TRBJ2-3	NA	TRBV9
TGTGCCAGCAGCTTAACTAGCGGATACAATGAGCAGTTCTTC	CASSLTSGYNEQFF	TRBD2	TRBJ2-1	NA	TRBV11-2
TGTGCCAGCAGCAAAGGAAAGGAGGGTAGGGGAGAGACCCAGTACTTC	CASSKGKEGRGETQYF	NA	TRBJ2-5	NA	TRBV21-1
TGTGCCAGTAGTATAGCAGGGGCTGGCTACACCTTC	CASSIAGAGYTF	NA	TRBJ1-2	once	TRBV19
TGTGCCAGCTCACCACCTGCAGGAGAAAAACTGTTTTTT	CASSPPAGEKLFF	NA	TRBJ1-4	few	TRBV18